Included here is one TCR beta chain sequence, with context. There is no known antigen for this receptor. There are no base qualities to consult, and no much larger clone falls within one base. This entry is derived from a study of cytotoxic CD8 clonotypes in ibrutinib-treated CLL (dated by TCRdb to the early 2020s). Regarding the research as a whole: The cohort was composed of 11 relapsed/refractory and 15 treatment-naive patients; IGHV unmutated status was identified in some 17 patients. Of the approximately 86 people in the trial, approximately 24 had longitudinal samples available. Every sample from remission and from progressive disease was obtained while the patients were still on ibrutinib. The response samples were drawn at a median of around eleven months into treatment, with a range of about 6 to 40 months. Responses were partial in some 24 patients and complete in 2; after median 68 months follow-up, some 15 stayed in remission and about 12 progressed. Samples averaged approximately 260,000 productive templates and 80,000 to 100,000 productive rearrangements. Cryopreserved peripheral blood mononuclear cells were obtained prior to treatment, at the time of response, and at either disease progression or sustained remission.

The goal of deep resolution MiSeq sequencing was a depth between 1 in 1 million and 1 in 200,000 T cells, and coverage averaged 10x per clonotype. The immunoSEQ hsTCRB Kit was used to generate TCR beta libraries. The published analysis was carried out like this. ImmunoSEQ Data Assistant and ImmunoSEQ Analyzer were used for data analysis, and V, D and J genes were assigned according to IMGT definitions. Clonality was computed as one minus normalized Shannon entropy of productive rearrangement frequencies, ranging from 0 to 1. Public clonotype analysis was restricted to overrepresented clonotypes comprising at least 0.05% of each patient's repertoire. Some 13 age-matched healthy donor repertoires from immuneACCESS served as clonality controls. TCRdb took this table from immuneACCESS and kept in-frame rearrangements with V and J called. Such tables lack part of the clones; where checked against another copy, unresolved V genes explain under half of the gap, and the rest is unexplained. V, J and clone size reflect that table, while D and trimming were determined from the DNA. This sample has almost 250,000 clones in its table, and 70% of those were observed once. The biggest ten clones account for just over 15% of the sample.

Explained via the paper, the time point label denotes: around 25 months on ibrutinib. For TCR beta library preparation, roughly 1.8 micrograms of genomic DNA was extracted from cryopreserved PBMCs. High-throughput TCR beta sequencing was performed on longitudinal blood samples from CLL patients receiving ibrutinib monotherapy. The patients were enrolled in a single-center, open-label phase 2 trial of ibrutinib monotherapy. Paper-wide results and their limitations: Sampling times were not matched between sustained-remission and progressing patients, and lymph node repertoires were not studied. Clonality rose at ibrutinib response, remained stable during sustained remission, and dropped back toward baseline at progression. Baseline clonality was found to be higher than that of age-matched healthy donors and was strongly correlated with circulating CD8+ T-cell counts. Public clonotypes were rare and either shrank or stayed stable during treatment, and the rise in clonality at ibrutinib response reflected expansion of private clonotypes.

V is shortened by 4 bases, J by 4 bases, and the region joining them spans 11 bases. Taken from the germline V gene (reference sequence), the CDR1 and CDR2 loops are LNHDA and SQIVND. The CDR3 has 14 amino acids, counting the end cysteine and phenylalanine. Only the CDR3 portion is preserved as DNA: 42 bases, with reading frame beginning at the first base. This TCR was recovered from a human donor with chronic lymphocytic leukemia. The source material was PBMCs, sampled after 24 months of ibrutinib treatment. The chain is made from TRBV19 and TRBJ1-5; a tentative D call is TRBD1 (5 bases match). The DNA sequence is as follows: TGTGCCAGTAGTAGAGACAGCTTAAATCAGCCCCAGCATTTT. This codes for CASSRDSLNQPQHF.